This is a list of T cell receptor beta chains from one sample in a study of T cell responses to AZD1222 COVID-19 vaccine. Clones were read by immunoSEQ multiplex PCR, and TCRdb kept only the in-frame ones, dropping some. The table records about 69,000 clones, 83% of them present only once. The starting material was peripheral blood, obtained 28 days after the second AZD1222 dose. These receptor sequences come from an adult who received the AZD1222 COVID-19 vaccine. The CDR3 runs from the conserved cysteine through the conserved F or W. D genes are given only for firm matches. Clone size is not always given. Where it is, it says once, few, many or a class for expanded clones.

clone_size j_call d_call v_call cdr3_aa cdr3_nt
- TRBJ2-7 - TRBV5-6 CASSFLGSDEQYF TGTGCCAGCAGCTTCCTTGGGTCGGACGAGCAGTACTTC
- TRBJ1-5 TRBD1 TRBV5-5 CASSRTFRDRVLNQPQHF TGTGCCAGCAGCAGAACCTTCCGGGACAGGGTCCTCAATCAGCCCCAGCATTTT
- TRBJ2-4 - TRBV18 CASSPRGNIQYF TGTGCCAGCTCACCGAGGGGGAACATTCAGTACTTC
- TRBJ2-7 - TRBV4-1 CASSQPRGAEQYF TGCGCCAGCAGCCAACCCAGGGGGGCAGAGCAGTACTTC
- TRBJ1-1 - TRBV7-9 CASSSKGLPIVIDTEAFF TGTGCCAGCAGCTCGAAAGGCCTGCCCATAGTTATCGACACTGAAGCTTTCTTT
- TRBJ2-2 TRBD1 TRBV10-3 CAISVLSRDRGTGELFF TGTGCCATCAGTGTCCTTAGTAGGGACAGGGGAACCGGGGAGCTGTTTTTT
- TRBJ1-2 - TRBV11-2 CASSLAPWRDGYTF TGTGCCAGCAGCTTAGCCCCATGGAGGGATGGCTACACCTTC
- TRBJ1-6 TRBD1 TRBV6-5 CASSYFSDRDYSPLHF TGTGCCAGCAGTTACTTTTCGGACAGGGATTATTCACCCCTCCACTTT
- TRBJ2-3 TRBD2 TRBV19 CASLPVAGGPDTQYF TGTGCCAGCCTCCCGGTAGCGGGAGGACCAGATACGCAGTATTTT
- TRBJ2-7 - TRBV11-2 CASSFRGRRVPYEQYF TGTGCCAGCAGCTTCCGCGGGCGAAGGGTACCCTACGAGCAGTACTTC
few TRBJ2-3 - TRBV7-3 CASSELASPDTQYF TGTGCCAGCAGCGAGCTAGCAAGTCCCGATACGCAGTATTTT
- TRBJ1-4 - TRBV27 CASSPRDGGSEKLFF TGTGCCAGCAGTCCTCGGGACGGAGGCAGTGAAAAACTGTTTTTT
- TRBJ2-7 TRBD1 TRBV7-6 CASSLSQGAREQYF TGTGCCAGCAGCTTATCCCAGGGGGCTAGGGAGCAGTACTTC
- TRBJ2-5 - TRBV21-1 CASRLARGSRYETQYF TGTGCCAGCAGATTAGCTAGGGGCAGCCGGTACGAGACCCAGTACTTC
- TRBJ2-2 TRBD2 TRBV3-1/TRBV3-2 CASSPSGGFRTGELFF TGTGCCAGCAGCCCTAGCGGGGGGTTCCGAACCGGGGAGCTGTTTTTT
- TRBJ2-5 - TRBV5-1 CASSSGTFERRETQYF TGCGCCAGCAGCTCGGGTACCTTTGAAAGGCGGGAGACCCAGTACTTC
- TRBJ1-1 - TRBV3-1/TRBV3-2 CASSQMSGTWGVF TGTGCCAGCAGCCAAATGAGCGGGACCTGGGGGGTCTTT
- TRBJ1-2 - TRBV5-1 CASGTLPGRGYTF TGCGCCAGCGGAACTCTTCCCGGGAGAGGCTACACCTTC
- TRBJ1-1 - TRBV6-5 CASKVYGTEAFF TGTGCCAGCAAAGTATACGGCACTGAAGCTTTCTTT
few TRBJ1-1 - TRBV6-1 CASSESWSNRAFF TGTGCCAGCAGTGAATCCTGGTCAAATCGGGCTTTCTTT
- TRBJ2-3 - TRBV6-5 CASGRQLGDTQYF TGTGCCAGTGGGAGACAACTCGGAGATACGCAGTATTTT
- TRBJ2-1 TRBD2 TRBV28 CASSWGSGIYNEQFF TGTGCCAGCAGTTGGGGGAGCGGGATCTACAATGAGCAGTTCTTC
- TRBJ2-1 TRBD2 TRBV10-3 CAISESGRESVEQFF TGTGCCATCAGTGAGTCGGGGCGGGAGTCGGTTGAGCAGTTCTTC